One and the same sample provided the 6 T cell receptor beta chains below, sequenced in a study of CD8+CD57+ T cells in acquired aplastic anemia. Genomic DNA, serving as template, underwent TCR beta VDJ and CDR3 profiling. MiXCR, applied by TCRdb to the reads, yields one record per CDR3 protein. This table has about 240,000 distinct CDR3 sequences, roughly half appearing once. It was patients with CD8+CD57+ cell expansion by flow cytometry who were chosen for sequencing. Sequenced sample: sorted CD4+, CD8+, or CD8+CD57+ T cells (not recorded which) from PBMCs. These receptors originate from a human donor with aplastic anemia.

This clonotype was seen repeatedly, ten times or more. The DNA for the CDR3 is TGTGCCAGCACTCGCAGCGGGACGAACACCGGGGAGCTGTTTTTT. Its translation: CASTRSGTNTGELFF. The chain carries TRBV28 and TRBJ2-2; 7 positions agree with TRBD2. The V segment lost 7 bases and the J segment 0 bases; nucleotides outside the gene matches: 5. The CDR3 sequence is 15 residues long. In germline, CDR1 is MDHEN, CDR2 SYDVKM.

About this clonotype: This CDR3 is missing its conserved last phenylalanine or tryptophan, likely due to a read error. This chain joins TRBV5-1 and TRBJ1-3; D unresolved. The germline CDR1 and CDR2 sequences are SGHRS and YFSETQ. The V gene lost 4 bases and the J gene lost 4 bases, with 21 bases spanning the gap. The CDR3 sequence is 17 residues long. The CDR3 DNA sequence: TGCGCCAGCAGCCAAGATCCAAAGCGGGGTTACGGAAACACCATATATTTA. As protein: CASSQDPKRGYGNTIYL.

Ten or more counts support this clonotype. This chain uses TRBV9 with TRBJ1-3, with no clear D. The CDR3 covers 10 residues. The V gene's germline CDR1 is SGDLS and CDR2 YYNGEE. V was trimmed by 7 bases and J by 4 bases, leaving 3 bases between them. Here the CDR3 reads CASGGNTIYF. Here the CDR3 DNA reads TGTGCCAGCGGAGGAAACACCATATATTTT.

A note on this clonotype: The CDR3 carries no conserved terminal phenylalanine or tryptophan, so it likely arises from a read error. J is TRBJ1-5 and V is TRBV20-1; 7 nucleotides line up with TRBD1. The germline V gene encodes CDR1 DFQATT and CDR2 SNEGSKA (reference sequence). This CDR3 is built from 13 residues. V lost 6 bases and J lost 3; bases outside the gene matches: 5. CDR3 protein: CSARQGDNQPQHL. The CDR3 DNA is TGCAGTGCCCGACAGGGTGACAATCAGCCCCAGCATCTT.

This chain links TRBV11-2 with TRBJ1-1, with D possibly TRBD1 on 6 matching bases. CDR3 length: 15 residues. The V gene's germline CDR1 is SGHAT and CDR2 FQNNGV. Trimming took off 5 bases at V and 0 bases at J, with 13 bases between the two ends. This CDR3 is CASSPRGALNTEAFF. The CDR3 coding sequence is TGTGCCAGCAGCCCCCGGGGGGCTCTGAACACTGAAGCTTTCTTT. Filled out from reference TRBV11-2 and TRBJ1-1, the complete variable domain reads EAGVAQSPRYKIIEKRQSVAFWCNPISGHATLYWYQQILGQGPKLLIQFQNNGVVDDSQLPKDRFSAERLKGVDSTLKIQPAKLEDSAVYLCASSPRGALNTEAFFGQGTRLTVV.

The chain uses TRBV3-1 and TRBJ1-2; D uncertain. CDR3 length equals 11 residues. Germline loops: CDR1 LGHDT, CDR2 YNNKEL (reference sequence). Trimming shortened V by 5 bases and J by 7 bases, and 8 bases separated the two germline ends. CDR3 amino acids: CASSIKGGYTF. The CDR3 nucleotides read TGTGCCAGCAGCATCAAAGGTGGCTACACCTTC.